Here is one TCR beta chain with its context. V lost 3 bases to trimming and J lost 4 bases, with 4 bases between them. CDR3 size: 13 residues. CDR1 and CDR2 from the germline V gene are LGHDT and YNNKEL (reference sequence). In the original analysis: Scientists estimated how many nucleated cells there were by amplifying reference gene primers. Repertoires were generated with immunoSEQ multiplex PCR, while TCRdb's copy carries only in-frame clones and drops some. The V and J calls and clone size come from that table; D and trimming were worked out from the DNA. This sample has 210,000 or so clones, with 65% to 90% found just once. This sample stems from a study of blood T cell repertoires in COVID-19. Study-level information: Nucleic acid was either cDNA or gDNA, and it came from T cells, B-cell-depleted T cells, or PBMCs.

Seattle participants joined during active infection and were tracked over time. Sequenced input: peripheral blood. The J gene is TRBJ1-6, the V gene TRBV3-1 (or the pseudogene TRBV3-2); D unclear. This receptor was obtained from a man aged 50 to 60 with COVID-19, enrolled during active disease. In nucleotides, the CDR3 is TGTGCCAGCAGCCAGGAGTATAATTCACCCCTCCACTTT. Translated, it gives CASSQEYNSPLHF.